This T cell receptor beta chain was captured by sequencing in a study of T-cell memory formation after mild COVID-19 (dated by TCRdb to about 2021). Some background on the complete study: Most TCR sequence clusters were specific to one of the two donors. T-cell clones expanding and contracting after mild COVID-19 in a couple of donors were tracked by longitudinal TCRalpha and TCRbeta repertoire sequencing. Two young, previously healthy adult volunteers, one female and one male, were included in the cohort. Broader findings and caveats from the paper: Only two mild cases were covered by the study, and larger cohorts that include severe cases with pre-infection samples were considered necessary. The detection of some responding clones in pre-infection memory suggests that pre-existing cross-reactive memory T cells joined the SARS-CoV-2 response. Contracting CD4+ clones appeared mostly in the CM and EM memory subsets, whereas CD8+ clones were enriched in EMRA. Clones that contracted from day 15 to 85 showed balanced CD4/CD8 phenotypes, whereas a second wave of clones that expanded from day 15 to 37 leaned towards CD4+. The second-wave clones that peaked on day 37 were not confirmed to be SARS-CoV-2 specific.

This clonotype turned up a few times. Its antigen remains undetermined. The input lacks base qualities; no much larger clone sits a single base away. In the germline V gene, CDR1 corresponds to MGHDK and CDR2 to SYGVNS. Its CDR3 holds 13 amino acids, cysteine through phenylalanine. The sequence is cut down to CDR3 DNA, 39 bases in frame from base 1. V loses 7 bases, J loses 2 bases, and the germline ends lie 9 bases apart. TCRdb names Illumina NovaSeq 6000 as the instrument used. cDNA libraries for TCRalpha and TCRbeta were prepared by 5'RACE using constant-segment primers, with sample barcodes and unique molecular identifiers added. Trizol reagent was used to extract RNA from every sample. The libraries were amplified in two PCR steps, and the second step added a second sample barcode and Illumina TruSeq adapters. The libraries were sequenced on an Illumina NovaSeq using 2 x 150 bp paired-end reads. Regarding the original processing steps: With migec v1.2.7, reads were demultiplexed and then collapsed into UMI-guided consensus sequences. Using mixcr v2.1.11, the UMI consensuses were aligned to TRA and TRB V and J templates and assembled into clonotypes. Expanded or contracted clonotypes were those called significant by both edgeR and NoisET, with noise models trained on biological replicates. For edgeR calls, the thresholds were a false discovery rate-adjusted p below 0.01 and a log2 fold-change of 1. PCA with hierarchical clustering of max-normalized trajectories of the 1000 most abundant clonotypes was used as exploratory dynamics analysis. Separately sequenced CD4+ and CD8+ repertoires were used to assign the CD4 or CD8 phenotype of responding clones. In TCRdb, the public reads were trimmed at Q25 with fastp and aligned with MiXCR, with productive beta chains retained. A single entry per CDR3 protein holds the most common genes and DNA from its merged rows. In this record, the V and J calls reflect TCRdb's handling and not the investigators' own analysis. Recorded for this sample are around 340,000 distinct CDR3 sequences; 10% to 15% of them occurred a single time. The top ten hold 20% to 25% of the sample.

Ficoll-Paque density gradient centrifugation was the method used to isolate PBMCs. This TCR was recovered from a man between 18 and 29 years old who had mild COVID-19 (a few samples of this study predate the infection). The sample titles of this study are shuffled in the database, so cell type and time point are left out; the donor was told from shared clones. The chain uses TRBV25-1 and TRBJ1-3, with the D gene not clear enough to name. Source material: PBMCs or a T cell subset sorted from them (not recorded which). The base sequence is TGTGCCAGCAAGGGAGGGCCTGGAAACACCATATATTTT. Its translation reads: CASKGGPGNTIYF. With all but the CDR3 taken from the reference TRBV25-1 and TRBJ1-3 genes, the full variable domain is: EADIYQTPRYLVIGTGKKITLECSQTMGHDKMYWYQQDPGMELHLIHYSYGVNSTEKGDLSSESTVSRIRTEHFPLTLESARPSHTSQYLCASKGGPGNTIYFGEGSWLTVV.